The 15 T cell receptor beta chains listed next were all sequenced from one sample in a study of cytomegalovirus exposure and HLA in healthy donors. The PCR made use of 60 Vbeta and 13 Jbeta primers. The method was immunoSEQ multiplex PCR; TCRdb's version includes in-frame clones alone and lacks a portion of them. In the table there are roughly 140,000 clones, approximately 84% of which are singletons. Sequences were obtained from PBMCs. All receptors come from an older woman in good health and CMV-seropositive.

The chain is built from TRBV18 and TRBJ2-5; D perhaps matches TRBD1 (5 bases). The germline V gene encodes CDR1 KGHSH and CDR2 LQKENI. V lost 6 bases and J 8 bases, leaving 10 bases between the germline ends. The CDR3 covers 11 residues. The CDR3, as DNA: TGTGCCAGCTCCCAGGGCCCCACCCAGTACTTC. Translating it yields CASSQGPTQYF. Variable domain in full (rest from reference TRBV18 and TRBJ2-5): NAGVMQNPRHLVRRRGQEARLRCSPMKGHSHVYWYRQLPEEGLKFMVYLQKENIIDESGMPKERFSAEFPKEGPSILRIQQVVRGDSAAYFCASSQGPTQYFGPGTRLLVL.

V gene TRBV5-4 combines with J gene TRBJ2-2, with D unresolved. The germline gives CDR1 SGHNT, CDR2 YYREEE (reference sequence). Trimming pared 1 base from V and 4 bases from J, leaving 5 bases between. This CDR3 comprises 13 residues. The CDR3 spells CASSLSITGELFF. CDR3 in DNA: TGTGCCAGCAGCTTGAGCATCACCGGGGAGCTGTTTTTT.

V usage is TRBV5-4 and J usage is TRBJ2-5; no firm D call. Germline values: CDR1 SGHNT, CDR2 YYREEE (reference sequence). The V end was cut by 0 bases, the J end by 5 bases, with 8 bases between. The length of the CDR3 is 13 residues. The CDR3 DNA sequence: TGTGCCAGCAGCTTGGCCCTTCGGGAGACCCAGTACTTC. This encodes CASSLALRETQYF.

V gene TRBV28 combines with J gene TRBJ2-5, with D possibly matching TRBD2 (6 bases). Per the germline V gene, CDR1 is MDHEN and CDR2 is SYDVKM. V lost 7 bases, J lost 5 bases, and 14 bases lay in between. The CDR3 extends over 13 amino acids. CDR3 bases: TGTGCCAGCACGGACGGGGGTCGGGAGACCCAGTACTTC. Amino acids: CASTDGGRETQYF. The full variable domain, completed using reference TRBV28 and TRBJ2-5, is DVKVTQSSRYLVKRTGEKVFLECVQDMDHENMFWYRQDPGLGLRLIYFSYDVKMKEKGDIPEGYSVSREKKERFSLILESASTNQTSMYLCASTDGGRETQYFGPGTRLLVL.

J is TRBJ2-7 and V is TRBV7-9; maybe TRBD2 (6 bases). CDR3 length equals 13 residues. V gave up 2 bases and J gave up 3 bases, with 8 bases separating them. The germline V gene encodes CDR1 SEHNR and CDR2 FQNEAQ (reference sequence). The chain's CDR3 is CASSLPGDYEQYF. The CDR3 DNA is TGTGCCAGCAGCTTACCGGGGGACTACGAGCAGTACTTC.

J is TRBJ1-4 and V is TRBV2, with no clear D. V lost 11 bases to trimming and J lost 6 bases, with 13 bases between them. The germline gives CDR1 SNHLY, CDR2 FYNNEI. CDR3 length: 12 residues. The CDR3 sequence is CACLAADEKLFF. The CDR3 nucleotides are TGTGCCTGTTTAGCAGCTGATGAAAAACTGTTTTTT.

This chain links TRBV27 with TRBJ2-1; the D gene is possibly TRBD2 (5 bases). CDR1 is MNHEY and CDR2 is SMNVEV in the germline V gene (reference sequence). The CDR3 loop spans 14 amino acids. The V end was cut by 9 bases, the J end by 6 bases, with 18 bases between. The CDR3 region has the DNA TGTGCCAGTACCCCGAGGGAAACCCTCAATGAGCAGTTCTTC. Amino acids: CASTPRETLNEQFF.

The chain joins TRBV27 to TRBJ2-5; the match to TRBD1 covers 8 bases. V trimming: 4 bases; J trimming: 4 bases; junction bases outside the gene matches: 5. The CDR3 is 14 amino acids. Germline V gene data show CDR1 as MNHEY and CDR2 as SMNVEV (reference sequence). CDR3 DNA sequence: TGTGCCAGCAGTTATCAGGGGGCGGGAGAGACCCAGTACTTC. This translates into CASSYQGAGETQYF.

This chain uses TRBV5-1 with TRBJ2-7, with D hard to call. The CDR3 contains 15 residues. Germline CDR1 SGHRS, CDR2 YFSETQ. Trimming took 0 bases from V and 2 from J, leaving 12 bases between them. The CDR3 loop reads CASSLDSSTTYEQYF. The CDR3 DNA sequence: TGCGCCAGCAGCTTGGACAGCTCAACCACCTACGAGCAGTACTTC. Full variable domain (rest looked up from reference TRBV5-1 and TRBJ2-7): KAGVTQTPRYLIKTRGQQVTLSCSPISGHRSVSWYQQTPGQGLQFLFEYFSETQRNKGNFPGRFSGRQFSNSRSEMNVSTLELGDSALYLCASSLDSSTTYEQYFGPGTRLTVT.

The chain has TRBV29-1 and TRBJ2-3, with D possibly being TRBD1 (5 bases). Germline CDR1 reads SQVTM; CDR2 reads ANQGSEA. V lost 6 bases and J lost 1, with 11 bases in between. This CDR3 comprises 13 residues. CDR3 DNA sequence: TGCAGCGTCGACAGTGCCCGCACAGATACGCAGTATTTT. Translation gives CSVDSARTDTQYF.

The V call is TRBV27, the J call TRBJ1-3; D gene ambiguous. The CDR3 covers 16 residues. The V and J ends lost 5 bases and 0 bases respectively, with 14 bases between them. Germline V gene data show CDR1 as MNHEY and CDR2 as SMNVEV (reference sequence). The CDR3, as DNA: TGTGCCAGCAGTCTCCAGGCGCCCGCCTCTGGAAACACCATATATTTT. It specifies CASSLQAPASGNTIYF.

The CDR3 nucleotides read TGTGCCTGGAGTGTGGGTGCGGGAGGGTTTGATGAGCAGTTCTTC. This encodes CAWSVGAGGFDEQFF. The V and J genes are TRBV30 and TRBJ2-1; 9 nucleotides line up with TRBD2. The J segment lost 8 bases and the V segment lost 0 bases, leaving 8 bases of the junction unmatched. CDR1 and CDR2 from the germline V gene are GTSNPN and SVGIG (reference sequence). The CDR3 covers 15 residues.

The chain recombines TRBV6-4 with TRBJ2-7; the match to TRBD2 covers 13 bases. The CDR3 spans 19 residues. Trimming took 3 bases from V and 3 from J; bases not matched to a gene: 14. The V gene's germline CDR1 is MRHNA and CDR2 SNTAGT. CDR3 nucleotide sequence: TGTGCCAGCAGTGATTATGGAGGGACTAGCGGGAAAAGGGACTACGAGCAGTACTTC. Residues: CASSDYGGTSGKRDYEQYF.

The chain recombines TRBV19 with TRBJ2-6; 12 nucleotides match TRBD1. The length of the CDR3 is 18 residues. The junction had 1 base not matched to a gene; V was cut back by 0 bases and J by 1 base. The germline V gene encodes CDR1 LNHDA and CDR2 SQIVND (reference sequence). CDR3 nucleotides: TGTGCCAGTAGTATAGAGGGACAGGGGGCTTCTGGGGCCAACGTCCTGACTTTC. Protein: CASSIEGQGASGANVLTF.

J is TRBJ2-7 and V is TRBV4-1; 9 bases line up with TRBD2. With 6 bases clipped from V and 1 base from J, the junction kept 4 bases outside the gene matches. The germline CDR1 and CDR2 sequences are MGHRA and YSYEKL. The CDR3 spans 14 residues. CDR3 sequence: CASRPAGGSYEQYF. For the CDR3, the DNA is TGCGCCAGCAGGCCAGCGGGAGGATCCTACGAGCAGTACTTC.